The 25 T cell receptor beta chains below all came from one sample that was sequenced in a study of CD8 T cells in ankylosing spondylitis. Study findings and constraints: Characteristic of ankylosing spondylitis blood, it appeared, was a TCR beta motif comprising fewer than 10 highly homologous variants.

Antigens of these TCRs are unknown. TCRdb re-called the 5' RACE reads through MiXCR, storing one row per CDR3 protein. The repertoire consists of around 220,000 distinct CDR3 sequences, with about a sixth occurring once and the leading ten covering under 55%. Sequencing used blood, either unsorted or a sorted T cell fraction (not recorded which). The receptors originated from a male donor with ankylosing spondylitis.

This clonotype has a handful of counts. The chain uses TRBV30 and TRBJ1-4; possible D gene TRBD1, 6 bases. Trimming pared 3 bases from V and 3 bases from J, leaving 20 bases between. The length of the CDR3 is 17 residues. Germline assignment: CDR1 GTSNPN and CDR2 SVGIG (reference sequence). CDR3 sequence: CAWSPGTTGLANEKLFF. The CDR3, as DNA: TGTGCCTGGAGCCCGGGGACTACAGGGTTGGCTAATGAAAAACTGTTTTTT.

The chain recombines TRBV9 with TRBJ1-1, with unresolved D. The CDR3 covers 12 residues. CDR1 is SGDLS, CDR2 YYNGEE, per germline. V lost 10 bases and J 10 bases, leaving 20 bases between the germline ends. The CDR3, as DNA: TGTGCCTCCGGGAGGAGCGGGGAACCAGCTTTCTTT. It yields the protein CASGRSGEPAFF.

The V call is TRBV27, the J call TRBJ2-1, with a possible D match to TRBD2 (6 bases). V lost 1 base to trimming and J lost 3 bases, with 7 bases between them. In germline, CDR1 is MNHEY, CDR2 SMNVEV (reference sequence). The CDR3 contains 14 residues. The CDR3 coding sequence is TGTGCCAGCAGTTTATGGACTAACTACAATGAGCAGTTCTTC. Encoded protein: CASSLWTNYNEQFF.

The rearrangement links TRBV7-6 to TRBJ2-1; D is uncertain. Looked up from germline, CDR1 is SGHVS and CDR2 is FNYEAQ. The ends were cut back, 0 bases at V and 8 bases at J, with 8 bases in the middle. This CDR3 has 13 amino acids. CDR3 DNA sequence: TGTGCCAGCAGCTTAGCGGAGTGGGATGAGCAGTTCTTC. It codes for CASSLAEWDEQFF.

This clonotype came up a few times. The rearrangement links TRBV9 to TRBJ2-2, with TRBD2 identical over 7 bases. With 6 bases clipped from V and 4 bases from J, the junction kept 3 bases outside the gene matches. This CDR3 is built from 13 residues. Germline CDR1 reads SGDLS; CDR2 reads YYNGEE. The CDR3 DNA reads TGTGCCAGCAAACCGGGGGGCACCGGGGAGCTGTTTTTT. Protein: CASKPGGTGELFF.

V is TRBV27 and J is TRBJ1-4; D is possibly TRBD1 (5 bases). V lost 7 bases, J lost 7 bases, and 16 bases lay in between. This CDR3 contains 14 residues. In germline, CDR1 is MNHEY, CDR2 SMNVEV (reference sequence). Here the CDR3 reads CASTDGGGGEKLFF. In DNA form, the CDR3 reads TGTGCCAGCACCGACGGGGGGGGAGGTGAAAAACTGTTTTTT. Full variable domain (missing parts from reference TRBV27 and TRBJ1-4): EAQVTQNPRYLITVTGKKLTVTCSQNMNHEYMSWYRQDPGLGLRQIYYSMNVEVTDKGDVPEGYKVSRKEKRNFPLILESPSPNQTSLYFCASTDGGGGEKLFFGSGTQLSVL.

The CDR3 loop reads CASSLGGGVSSYEQYF. CDR3 DNA sequence: TGTGCCAGCAGCTTAGGAGGCGGAGTGTCCTCCTACGAGCAGTACTTC. V gene TRBV11-2 combines with J gene TRBJ2-7; D gene uncertain. Germline loops: CDR1 SGHAT, CDR2 FQNNGV. The CDR3 length is 16 residues. The V gene lost 1 base and the J gene lost 0 bases, with 13 bases spanning the gap.

The CDR3 spells CSVEDVKGGGRREETQYF. The CDR3 DNA reads TGCAGCGTTGAAGATGTGAAGGGGGGGGGCAGGCGAGAAGAGACCCAGTACTTC. The chain employs TRBV29-1 and TRBJ2-5; possible D gene TRBD2, 7 bases. Germline CDR1 reads SQVTM; CDR2 reads ANQGSEA. This CDR3 has 18 residues. V was cut by 0 bases and J by 3 bases, with 23 bases left in between.

There are a few counts of this clonotype. The genes are TRBV7-9 and TRBJ2-7; perhaps TRBD1 as D (6 bases). From germline, CDR1 is SEHNR and CDR2 FQNEAQ (reference sequence). V was shortened by 5 bases and J by 3 bases, with 14 bases between the two germline ends. The CDR3 consists of 14 residues. Written as DNA, the CDR3 is TGTGCCAGCAGCCCCCAAGGGGGAAACTACGAGCAGTACTTC. The encoded protein is CASSPQGGNYEQYF. Using reference TRBV7-9 and TRBJ2-7 for the parts outside the CDR3, the full variable domain is DTGVSQNPRHKITKRGQNVTFRCDPISEHNRLYWYRQTLGQGPEFLTYFQNEAQLEKSRLLSDRFSAERPKGSFSTLEIQRTEQGDSAMYLCASSPQGGNYEQYFGPGTRLTVT.

Only a few counts were recorded for this clonotype. The rearrangement links TRBV7-9 to TRBJ1-5; no reliable D call. This CDR3 comprises 13 residues. V was cut by 5 bases and J by 4 bases, with 9 bases left in between. Germline-derived CDR1 and CDR2 are SEHNR and FQNEAQ (reference sequence). The CDR3 bases are TGTGCCAGCAGCACGGACGGAAATCAGCCCCAGCATTTT. Protein product: CASSTDGNQPQHF. Complete variable domain (other parts from reference TRBV7-9 and TRBJ1-5): DTGVSQNPRHKITKRGQNVTFRCDPISEHNRLYWYRQTLGQGPEFLTYFQNEAQLEKSRLLSDRFSAERPKGSFSTLEIQRTEQGDSAMYLCASSTDGNQPQHFGDGTRLSIL.

The gene calls are TRBV5-5 and TRBJ2-7, with 10 positions matching TRBD1. CDR1 and CDR2 from the germline V gene are SGHKS and YYEKEE (reference sequence). V lost 4 bases to trimming and J lost 0 bases; unmatched junction nucleotides: 4. The CDR3 covers 15 residues. The CDR3 nucleotides read TGTGCCAGCAGCCCCCGGGACAGGGGCTCCTACGAGCAGTACTTC. Encoded protein: CASSPRDRGSYEQYF.

This clonotype appeared a few times. The chain uses TRBV19 and TRBJ2-7; the match to TRBD2 covers 9 bases. The V gene end was trimmed by 0 bases and the J gene end by 1 base; junction bases not matched to a gene: 4. This CDR3 is 16 amino acids long. CDR1 is LNHDA and CDR2 is SQIVND in the germline V gene (reference sequence). The CDR3 DNA reads as TGTGCCAGTAGTATAGACGGGACTAGCAGTTCCTACGAGCAGTACTTC. This encodes CASSIDGTSSSYEQYF.

The chain links TRBV5-4 to TRBJ2-3; 8 bases align to TRBD2. Germline V gives CDR1 SGHNT, CDR2 YYREEE (reference sequence). V was pared by 2 bases and J by 4 bases, with 3 bases of the junction left unmatched. The CDR3 loop spans 14 amino acids. The CDR3 sequence is CASSLAGAADTQYF. CDR3 coding DNA: TGTGCCAGCAGCTTAGCGGGAGCGGCAGATACGCAGTATTTT.

This clonotype was observed a handful of times. The rearrangement joins TRBV18 to TRBJ2-3; no clear D. The CDR3 covers 15 residues. Germline CDR1 KGHSH, CDR2 LQKENI. The V gene lost 4 bases and the J gene lost 0 bases, with 11 bases spanning the gap. CDR3 sequence reads: CASSRPPSSTDTQYF. In nucleotides, the CDR3 is TGTGCCAGCTCACGACCACCCTCCAGCACAGATACGCAGTATTTT.

The chain combines TRBV18 with TRBJ2-3; the match to TRBD2 covers 10 bases. This CDR3 spans 16 amino acids. CDR1 KGHSH and CDR2 LQKENI come from the germline V gene. J lost 0 bases, V lost 6 bases, and 6 bases had no gene match. The CDR3 DNA reads TGTGCCAGCTCGGCCACGACTAGCGGGAGCACAGATACGCAGTATTTT. The encoded protein is CASSATTSGSTDTQYF.

The rearrangement links TRBV6-1 to TRBJ2-5; 9 positions match TRBD1. The V segment lost 7 bases and the J segment 4 bases; nucleotides outside the gene matches: 7. Germline V gene data show CDR1 as MNHNS and CDR2 as SASEGT. The CDR3 has 14 residues. CDR3 in amino acids: CASNRDRDRETQYF. The CDR3 nucleotides read TGTGCCAGCAACCGGGACAGGGATCGAGAGACCCAGTACTTC.

The J gene is TRBJ2-5, the V gene TRBV7-9; D is unresolved. CDR1 is SEHNR and CDR2 is FQNEAQ in the germline V gene (reference sequence). The CDR3 extends over 14 amino acids. V shed 1 base and J shed 2 bases, with 8 bases lying between them. CDR3 nucleotides: TGTGCCAGCAGCTTAGAAGTGGGTCAAGAGACCCAGTACTTC. Protein: CASSLEVGQETQYF. Drawing the rest from reference TRBV7-9 and TRBJ2-5, the complete variable domain is DTGVSQNPRHKITKRGQNVTFRCDPISEHNRLYWYRQTLGQGPEFLTYFQNEAQLEKSRLLSDRFSAERPKGSFSTLEIQRTEQGDSAMYLCASSLEVGQETQYFGPGTRLLVL.

This clonotype has only a few counts. The gene calls are TRBV4-1 and TRBJ1-1, with 9 bases fitting TRBD1. The CDR3 is 15 residues long. The trim removed 4 bases at V and 1 base at J, leaving 4 bases unmatched. The germline V gene has CDR1 MGHRA and CDR2 YSYEKL. CDR3 nucleotides: TGCGCCAGCAGCCCCCTGACAGGGGGGAACACTGAAGCTTTCTTT. As protein: CASSPLTGGNTEAFF.

The chain recombines TRBV6-5 with TRBJ1-1; tentative D call: TRBD1 (5 bases). CDR3 length: 15 amino acids. V was clipped by 2 bases and J by 0 bases, with 10 bases between them. Germline CDR1 is MNHEY and CDR2 is SVGAGI. CDR3 amino acids: CASSYMGTMNTEAFF. The CDR3 coding sequence is TGTGCCAGCAGTTACATGGGGACCATGAACACTGAAGCTTTCTTT.

This clonotype has only a few counts. The rearrangement links TRBV12-3 or TRBV12-4 to TRBJ1-1; the D gene is possibly TRBD1 (6 bases). The CDR3 is made up of 15 amino acids. With 4 bases removed from V and 1 base from J, the gap between germline ends came to 13 bases. This chain's CDR3 is CASSSAGERNTEAFF. The DNA for the CDR3 is TGTGCCAGCAGTTCTGCAGGGGAAAGGAACACTGAAGCTTTCTTT.

The chain has TRBV5-6 and TRBJ2-7; possibly TRBD1 or TRBD2 for D (5 bases each). CDR1 SGHDT and CDR2 YYEEEE come from the germline V gene. The CDR3 spans 15 residues. V was shortened by 8 bases and J by 1 base, with 19 bases between the two germline ends. The CDR3 bases are TGTGCCAGGGGCCCGGGGCCCGCCGTTTCCTACGAGCAGTACTTC. Amino acids: CARGPGPAVSYEQYF.

This clonotype was seen a few times. The chain joins TRBV7-6 to TRBJ2-1; perhaps TRBD2 as D (6 bases). The CDR3 is 16 amino acids. CDR1 is SGHVS, CDR2 FNYEAQ, per germline. V was shortened by 5 bases and J by 4 bases, with 18 bases between the two germline ends. The CDR3 nucleotides read TGTGCCAGCAGCCGTTCCGGGAGCTACCTATACAATGAGCAGTTCTTC. Encoded protein: CASSRSGSYLYNEQFF.

The rearrangement links TRBV2 to TRBJ2-7; tentatively, D is TRBD1 or TRBD2 (5 bases each). The germline V gene has CDR1 SNHLY and CDR2 FYNNEI. CDR3 size: 12 residues. The germline V and J ends were trimmed by 3 bases and 9 bases, with 12 bases remaining between them. DNA for the CDR3: TGTGCCAGCAGTGATGTCGGGGCCGGGCAGTACTTC. Protein: CASSDVGAGQYF.

V is TRBV12-3 or TRBV12-4 and J is TRBJ2-5, with 10 bases that match TRBD1. The length of the CDR3 is 16 residues. J gave up 5 bases and V 6 bases, and 12 bases lay outside the gene matches. The CDR3 loop reads CASSNGSTGGDETQYF. CDR3 bases: TGTGCCAGCAGCAACGGCTCGACAGGGGGCGACGAGACCCAGTACTTC.

This clonotype was picked up many times. CDR3: CASSPRGREGYEQFF. In DNA form, the CDR3 reads TGTGCCAGCAGTCCGCGTGGGCGGGAGGGGTATGAGCAGTTCTTC. The chain combines TRBV27 with TRBJ2-1; 9 bases match TRBD2. The ends lost 5 bases at V and 8 bases at J; junction bases unmatched: 10. Germline V gene lookup returns CDR1 MNHEY and CDR2 SMNVEV (reference sequence). The CDR3 loop spans 15 amino acids.